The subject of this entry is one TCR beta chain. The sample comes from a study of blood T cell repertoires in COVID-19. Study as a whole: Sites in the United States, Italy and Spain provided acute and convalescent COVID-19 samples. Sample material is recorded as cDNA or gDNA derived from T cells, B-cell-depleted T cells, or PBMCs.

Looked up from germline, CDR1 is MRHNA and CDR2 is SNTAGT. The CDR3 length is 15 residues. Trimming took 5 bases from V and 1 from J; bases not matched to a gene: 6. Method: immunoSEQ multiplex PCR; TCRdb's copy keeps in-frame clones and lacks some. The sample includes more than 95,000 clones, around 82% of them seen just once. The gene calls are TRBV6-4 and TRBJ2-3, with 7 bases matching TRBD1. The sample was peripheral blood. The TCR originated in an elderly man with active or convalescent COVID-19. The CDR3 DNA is TGTGCCAGCAGTCCCGACAGGGTGGGCACAGATACGCAGTATTTT. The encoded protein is CASSPDRVGTDTQYF.